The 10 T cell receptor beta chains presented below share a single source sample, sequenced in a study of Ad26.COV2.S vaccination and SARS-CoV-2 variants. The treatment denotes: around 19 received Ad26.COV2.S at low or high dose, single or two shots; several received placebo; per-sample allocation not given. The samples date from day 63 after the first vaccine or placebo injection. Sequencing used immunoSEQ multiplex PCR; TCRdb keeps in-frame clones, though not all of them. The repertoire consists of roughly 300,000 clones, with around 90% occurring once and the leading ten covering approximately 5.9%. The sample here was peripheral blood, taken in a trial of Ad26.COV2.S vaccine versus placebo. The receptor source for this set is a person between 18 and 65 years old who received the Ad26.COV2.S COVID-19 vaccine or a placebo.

As DNA, the CDR3 is TGTGCCAGCAGCCTATCGACCGGGATCTCTCGAGCTGGGGCCAACGTCCTGACTTTC. This translates into CASSLSTGISRAGANVLTF. V gene TRBV7-2 combines with J gene TRBJ2-6, with a tentative D call TRBD2 (5 bases). The germline V gene has CDR1 SGHTA and CDR2 FQGNSA. CDR3 length: 19 residues. The ends were cut back, 5 bases at V and 2 bases at J, with 22 bases in the middle.

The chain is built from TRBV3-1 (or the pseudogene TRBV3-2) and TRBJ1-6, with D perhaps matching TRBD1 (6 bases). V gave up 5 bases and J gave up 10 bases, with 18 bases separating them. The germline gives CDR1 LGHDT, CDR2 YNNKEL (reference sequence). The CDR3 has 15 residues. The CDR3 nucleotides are TGTGCCAGCAGCTTTCTTGCAGGGGAGGGATCACCCCTCCACTTT. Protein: CASSFLAGEGSPLHF.

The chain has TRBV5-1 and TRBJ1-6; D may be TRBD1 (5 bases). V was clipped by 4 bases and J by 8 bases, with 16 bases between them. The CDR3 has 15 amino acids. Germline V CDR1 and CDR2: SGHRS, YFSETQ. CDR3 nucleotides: TGCGCCAGCAGCCTGAACAGGATGGGAGATTCACCCCTCCACTTT. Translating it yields CASSLNRMGDSPLHF. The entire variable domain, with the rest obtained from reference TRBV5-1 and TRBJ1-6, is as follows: KAGVTQTPRYLIKTRGQQVTLSCSPISGHRSVSWYQQTPGQGLQFLFEYFSETQRNKGNFPGRFSGRQFSNSRSEMNVSTLELGDSALYLCASSLNRMGDSPLHFGNGTRLTVT.

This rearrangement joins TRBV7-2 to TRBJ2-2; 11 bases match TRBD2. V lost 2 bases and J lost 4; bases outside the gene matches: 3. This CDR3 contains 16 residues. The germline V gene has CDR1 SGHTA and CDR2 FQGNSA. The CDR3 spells CASSLTGTSGTGELFF. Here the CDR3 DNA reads TGTGCCAGCAGCTTAACCGGGACTAGCGGCACCGGGGAGCTGTTTTTT.

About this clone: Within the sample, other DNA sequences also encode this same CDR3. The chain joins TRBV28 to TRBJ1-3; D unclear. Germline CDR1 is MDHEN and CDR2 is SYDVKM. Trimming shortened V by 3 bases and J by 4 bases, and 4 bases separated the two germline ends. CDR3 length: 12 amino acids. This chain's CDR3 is CASSLGGNTIYF. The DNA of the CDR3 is TGTGCCAGCAGTTTGGGAGGAAACACCATATATTTT.

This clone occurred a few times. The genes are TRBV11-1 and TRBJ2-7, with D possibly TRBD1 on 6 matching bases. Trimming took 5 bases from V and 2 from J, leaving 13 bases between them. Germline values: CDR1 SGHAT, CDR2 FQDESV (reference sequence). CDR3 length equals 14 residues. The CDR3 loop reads CASSRQVTAYEQYF. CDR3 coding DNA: TGTGCCAGCAGCCGACAGGTTACAGCCTACGAGCAGTACTTC.

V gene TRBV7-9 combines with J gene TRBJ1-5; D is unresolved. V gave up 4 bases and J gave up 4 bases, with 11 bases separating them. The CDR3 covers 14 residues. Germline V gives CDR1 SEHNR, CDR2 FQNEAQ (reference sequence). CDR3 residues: CASSSSMGNQPQHF. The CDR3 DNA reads TGTGCCAGCAGCTCCTCCATGGGAAATCAGCCCCAGCATTTT.

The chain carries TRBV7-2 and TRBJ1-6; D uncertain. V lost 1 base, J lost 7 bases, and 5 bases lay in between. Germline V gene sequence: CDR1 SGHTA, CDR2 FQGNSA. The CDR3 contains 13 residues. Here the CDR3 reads CASSLDWNSPLHF. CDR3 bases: TGTGCCAGCAGCTTAGACTGGAATTCACCCCTCCACTTT.

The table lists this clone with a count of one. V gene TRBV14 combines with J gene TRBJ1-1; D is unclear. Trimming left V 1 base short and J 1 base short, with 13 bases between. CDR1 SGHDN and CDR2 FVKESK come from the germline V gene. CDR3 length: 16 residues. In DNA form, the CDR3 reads TGTGCCAGCAGCCAAGCGGGTTGGGTTCAGAACACTGAAGCTTTCTTT. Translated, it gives CASSQAGWVQNTEAFF.

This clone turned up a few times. The CDR3 sequence is CASSPRANLYGYTF. The CDR3, as DNA: TGTGCCAGCAGTCCCAGGGCCAACCTGTATGGCTACACCTTC. J is TRBJ1-2 and V is TRBV27, with TRBD1 as a possible D gene (5 bases). Germline V gives CDR1 MNHEY, CDR2 SMNVEV (reference sequence). Trimming stripped 5 bases from V and 5 bases from J, with 15 bases between. The CDR3 covers 14 residues.